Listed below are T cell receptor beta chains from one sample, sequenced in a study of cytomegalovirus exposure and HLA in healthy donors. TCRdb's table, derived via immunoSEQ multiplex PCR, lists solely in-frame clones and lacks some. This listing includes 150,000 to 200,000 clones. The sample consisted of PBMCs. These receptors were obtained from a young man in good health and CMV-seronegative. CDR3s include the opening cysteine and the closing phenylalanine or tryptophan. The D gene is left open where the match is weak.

CASSERHGVYGYTF,TGTGCCAGCAGTGAAAGGCACGGAGTTTATGGCTACACCTTC,TRBJ1-2,NA,TRBV6-1
CASSHWRAGWVQFF,TGTGCCAGCAGCCATTGGAGGGCGGGGTGGGTGCAGTTCTTC,TRBJ2-1,NA,TRBV14
CASSPLAGVSYNEQFF,TGTGCCAGCTCACCTCTAGCGGGAGTCTCCTACAATGAGCAGTTCTTC,TRBJ2-1,TRBD2,TRBV18
CASSPEGLGGNTIYF,TGTGCCAGCTCACCGGAGGGGCTCGGTGGAAACACCATATATTTT,TRBJ1-3,NA,TRBV18
CASSQLMAGGKSNQPQHF,TGTGCCAGCAGCCAATTAATGGCAGGGGGCAAAAGCAATCAGCCCCAGCATTTT,TRBJ1-5,TRBD1,TRBV16
CASSTGRHRSNSGANVLTF,TGTGCCAGTAGTACGGGTAGGCATCGTAGTAACTCTGGGGCCAACGTCCTGACTTTC,TRBJ2-6,NA,TRBV19
CASSQRTSRNTGELFF,TGTGCCAGCAGCCAGAGGACTAGCAGAAACACCGGGGAGCTGTTTTTT,TRBJ2-2,TRBD2,TRBV11-2
CASRSVNSYNEQFF,TGTGCCAGCAGGTCGGTTAACTCCTACAATGAGCAGTTCTTC,TRBJ2-1,NA,TRBV27
CAISGEGRETQYF,TGTGCCATCAGTGGTGAGGGAAGGGAGACCCAGTACTTC,TRBJ2-5,NA,TRBV10-3
CASSEWQAGYGYTF,TGCGCCAGCAGTGAATGGCAGGCGGGCTATGGCTACACCTTC,TRBJ1-2,NA,TRBV10-2
CTSSQPRTSGLSKYNEQFF,TGCACCAGCAGCCAACCAAGGACTAGCGGCTTGTCTAAGTACAATGAGCAGTTCTTC,TRBJ2-1,NA,TRBV1
CASSQLAGAYNEQFF,TGTGCCAGCAGCCAACTAGCGGGAGCCTACAATGAGCAGTTCTTC,TRBJ2-1,TRBD2,TRBV6-4
CASSGQGATYEQYF,TGCGCCAGCAGCGGACAGGGGGCCACCTACGAGCAGTACTTC,TRBJ2-7,TRBD1,TRBV5-1
CASSIEGPTTDTQYF,TGTGCCAGTAGTATAGAGGGCCCAACAACAGATACGCAGTATTTT,TRBJ2-3,NA,TRBV19
CASESGLAYYNEQFF,TGCGCCAGCGAAAGCGGACTAGCGTATTACAATGAGCAGTTCTTC,TRBJ2-1,TRBD2,TRBV5-1
CASSGRTDNEKLFF,TGCGCCAGCAGTGGGAGGACAGATAATGAAAAACTGTTTTTT,TRBJ1-4,NA,TRBV10-2
CASSGRRGTDTQYF,TGTGCCAGCAGCGGGAGACGGGGCACAGATACGCAGTATTTT,TRBJ2-3,NA,TRBV2
CASSEEGLAQYF,TGTGCCAGCAGCGAAGAGGGACTAGCGCAGTACTTC,TRBJ2-7,TRBD2,TRBV5-4
CASSVLSWQYF,TGTGCCAGCAGTGTCCTATCATGGCAGTACTTC,TRBJ2-7,NA,TRBV2
CASSSRAAGMTEAFF,TGTGCCAGCAGCTCCCGGGCGGCAGGGATGACTGAAGCTTTCTTT,TRBJ1-1,NA,TRBV11-2
CASSESRDSGANVLTF,TGTGCCAGCAGTGAATCGAGAGACTCTGGGGCCAACGTCCTGACTTTC,TRBJ2-6,NA,TRBV25-1
CASSYSPGQGRTEAFF,TGTGCCAGCAGTTACTCGCCGGGACAGGGCAGGACTGAAGCTTTCTTT,TRBJ1-1,TRBD1,TRBV6-5
CASGPSGDQPQHF,TGTGCTAGTGGTCCCTCCGGTGATCAGCCCCAGCATTTT,TRBJ1-5,NA,TRBV12-5
CASSARQGSGYTF,TGTGCCAGCAGCGCCCGACAGGGGAGTGGCTACACCTTC,TRBJ1-2,TRBD1,TRBV7-9
CASSNYGQLNTGELFF,TGCGCCAGCAGCAACTACGGACAGTTAAACACCGGGGAGCTGTTTTTT,TRBJ2-2,NA,TRBV5-1
CASSSIAGLGYEQYF,TGTGCCAGCAGTTCCATAGCGGGATTAGGATACGAGCAGTACTTC,TRBJ2-7,TRBD2,TRBV28
CASSSTSRVNTEAFF,TGTGCCAGCAGCTCCACCTCGAGGGTTAACACTGAAGCTTTCTTT,TRBJ1-1,NA,TRBV7-8
CASSTLGSGAINTGELFF,TGTGCCAGCTCAACCCTGGGTAGCGGAGCAATTAACACCGGGGAGCTGTTTTTT,TRBJ2-2,NA,TRBV18
CASSYTDTQETQYF,TGTGCCAGCAGTTACACGGACACCCAAGAGACCCAGTACTTC,TRBJ2-5,NA,TRBV6-6
CASSLNEGLDEQYF,TGTGCCAGCAGCCTTAATGAGGGTCTCGACGAGCAGTACTTC,TRBJ2-7,NA,TRBV7-2
CASSPGQMNTEAFF,TGTGCCAGCTCCCCGGGACAGATGAACACTGAAGCTTTCTTT,TRBJ1-1,TRBD1,TRBV18
CASSLGLNRGLNTEAFF,TGTGCCAGCAGCTTAGGTCTGAACAGGGGGCTGAACACTGAAGCTTTCTTT,TRBJ1-1,TRBD1,TRBV7-8
CASGGGPRASGRTSTDTQYF,TGTGCTAGTGGTGGGGGCCCGAGGGCTAGCGGCAGAACTAGCACAGATACGCAGTATTTT,TRBJ2-3,NA,TRBV12-5
CASSPGLAMLGTQYF,TGTGCCAGCAGTCCCGGACTAGCAATGTTGGGGACGCAGTATTTT,TRBJ2-3,TRBD2,TRBV5-4
CASSLGGLRDEQYF,TGTGCCAGCAGCTTAGGGGGACTTCGTGACGAGCAGTACTTC,TRBJ2-7,NA,TRBV7-9
CASSPPPPQAVREGYTF,TGTGCCAGCTCACCACCCCCCCCACAGGCTGTCAGAGAAGGCTACACCTTC,TRBJ1-2,NA,TRBV18
CASSIANRDTEAFF,TGTGCCAGTAGTATAGCAAACAGGGACACTGAAGCTTTCTTT,TRBJ1-1,NA,TRBV19
CSVEYTGGRSSSYNEQFF,TGCAGCGTTGAATATACGGGAGGCCGTTCAAGCTCCTACAATGAGCAGTTCTTC,TRBJ2-1,TRBD2,TRBV29-1
CASSERTAQETQYF,TGTGCCAGCAGTGAAAGGACAGCCCAAGAGACCCAGTACTTC,TRBJ2-5,NA,TRBV2
CASSVTGGNEQFF,TGTGCCAGCAGTGTGACAGGGGGCAATGAGCAGTTCTTC,TRBJ2-1,TRBD1,TRBV6-5
CASSLDPGGKYGYTF,TGCGCCAGCAGCTTGGATCCAGGGGGTAAATATGGCTACACCTTC,TRBJ1-2,TRBD1,TRBV5-1
CASSVNRAPYLKDEQYF,TGTGCCAGCAGTGTCAATCGCGCCCCTTATCTGAAAGACGAGCAGTACTTC,TRBJ2-7,NA,TRBV6-1